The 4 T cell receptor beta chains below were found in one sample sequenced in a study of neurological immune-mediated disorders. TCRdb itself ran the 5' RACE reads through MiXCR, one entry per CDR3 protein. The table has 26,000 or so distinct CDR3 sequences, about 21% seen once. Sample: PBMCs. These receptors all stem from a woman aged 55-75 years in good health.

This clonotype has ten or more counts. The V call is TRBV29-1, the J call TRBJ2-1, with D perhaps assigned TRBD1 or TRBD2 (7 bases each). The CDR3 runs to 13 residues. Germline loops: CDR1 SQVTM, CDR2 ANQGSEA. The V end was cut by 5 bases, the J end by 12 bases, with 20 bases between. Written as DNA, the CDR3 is TGCAGCGTTACCCCCAGGGGGGGAGCAAGGCAGTTCTTC. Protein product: CSVTPRGGARQFF.

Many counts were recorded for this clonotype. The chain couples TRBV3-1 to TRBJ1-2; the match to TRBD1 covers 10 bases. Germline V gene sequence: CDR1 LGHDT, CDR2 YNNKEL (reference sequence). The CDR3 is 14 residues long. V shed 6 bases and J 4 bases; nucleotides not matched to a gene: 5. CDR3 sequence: CASRTTGGIYGYTF. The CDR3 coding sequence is TGTGCCAGCAGAACGACAGGGGGCATCTATGGCTACACCTTC.

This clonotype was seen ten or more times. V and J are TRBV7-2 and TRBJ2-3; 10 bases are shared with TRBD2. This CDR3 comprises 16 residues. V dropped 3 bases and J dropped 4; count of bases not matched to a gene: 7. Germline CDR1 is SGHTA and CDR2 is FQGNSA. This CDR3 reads CASSLGTSGEADTQYF. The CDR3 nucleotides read TGTGCCAGCAGCTTGGGAACTAGCGGGGAGGCAGATACGCAGTATTTT.

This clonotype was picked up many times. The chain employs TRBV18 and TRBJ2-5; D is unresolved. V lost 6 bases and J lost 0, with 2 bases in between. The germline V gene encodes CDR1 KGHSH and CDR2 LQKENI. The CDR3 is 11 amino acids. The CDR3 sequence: CASSDQETQYF. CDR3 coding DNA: TGTGCCAGCTCGGACCAAGAGACCCAGTACTTC.